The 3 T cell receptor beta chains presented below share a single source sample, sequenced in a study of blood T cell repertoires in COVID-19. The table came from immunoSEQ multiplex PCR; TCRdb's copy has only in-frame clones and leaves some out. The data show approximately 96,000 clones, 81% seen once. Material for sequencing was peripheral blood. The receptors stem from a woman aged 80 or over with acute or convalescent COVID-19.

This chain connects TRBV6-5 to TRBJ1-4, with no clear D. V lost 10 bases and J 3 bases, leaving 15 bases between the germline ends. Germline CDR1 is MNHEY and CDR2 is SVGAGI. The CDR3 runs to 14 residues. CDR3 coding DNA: TGTGCCACCAGCGCGGGCGGGTCTAATGAAAAACTGTTTTTT. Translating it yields CATSAGGSNEKLFF.

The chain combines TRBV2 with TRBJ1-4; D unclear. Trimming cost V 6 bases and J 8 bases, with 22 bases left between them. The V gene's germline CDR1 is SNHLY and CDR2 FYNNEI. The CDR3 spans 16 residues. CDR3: CASSAGSPSRSEKLFF. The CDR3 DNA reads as TGTGCCAGCAGCGCCGGGTCCCCTTCAAGGAGCGAAAAACTGTTTTTT.

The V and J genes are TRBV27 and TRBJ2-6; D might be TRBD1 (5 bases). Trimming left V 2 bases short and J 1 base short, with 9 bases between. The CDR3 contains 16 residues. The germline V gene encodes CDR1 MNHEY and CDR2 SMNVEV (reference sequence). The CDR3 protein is CASSLVPGSGANVLTF. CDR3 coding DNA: TGTGCCAGCAGTTTAGTCCCAGGGTCTGGGGCCAACGTCCTGACTTTC.